One and the same sample provided the 25 T cell receptor beta chains below, sequenced in a study of regulatory T cells. Study-level points and caveats: Regulatory T cells from CD3G-deficient patients were less diverse than autologous conventional CD4+ cells and control regulatory cells.

The PCR used 52 TRBV and 13 TRBJ primers. Libraries were prepared by immunoSEQ multiplex PCR; TCRdb keeps only in-frame clonotypes and omits some of them. The sample has some 3,400 clones; around 95% are singletons. Their specific antigens are unknown. The source material was CD4+ Tregs sorted from blood. Receptors originate from a person between 18 and 35 years old with CD3G deficiency.

The V and J genes are TRBV6-1 and TRBJ1-3; possible D gene TRBD1, 6 bases. Germline CDR1 reads MNHNS; CDR2 reads SASEGT. This CDR3 is built from 13 residues. V lost 4 bases and J 4 bases, leaving 8 bases between the germline ends. CDR3 sequence (DNA): TGTGCCAGCAGTGCAGGGGCCGGAAACACCATATATTTT. Amino acids: CASSAGAGNTIYF.

The chain joins TRBV28 to TRBJ2-7; TRBD2 matches at 7 bases. CDR3 length: 14 amino acids. CDR1 is MDHEN, CDR2 SYDVKM, per germline. The trim removed 3 bases at V and 6 bases at J, leaving 8 bases unmatched. The chain's CDR3 is CASSFGGRDGEQYF. The CDR3, as DNA: TGTGCCAGCAGTTTCGGGGGGAGGGATGGCGAGCAGTACTTC. The full variable domain, its missing parts supplied by reference TRBV28 and TRBJ2-7, is DVKVTQSSRYLVKRTGEKVFLECVQDMDHENMFWYRQDPGLGLRLIYFSYDVKMKEKGDIPEGYSVSREKKERFSLILESASTNQTSMYLCASSFGGRDGEQYFGPGTRLTVT.

The chain carries TRBV6-1 and TRBJ1-2, with TRBD1 matching 8 bases. CDR3 length equals 12 residues. Germline CDR1 and CDR2: MNHNS and SASEGT. With V trimmed by 4 bases and J by 6 bases, 1 base remained unmatched. The CDR3 sequence: CASSGQGNGYTF. The CDR3, as DNA: TGTGCCAGCAGTGGACAGGGGAATGGCTACACCTTC.

J is TRBJ1-2 and V is TRBV28, with D hard to call. V was pared by 2 bases and J by 4 bases, with 8 bases between. Germline V gene lookup returns CDR1 MDHEN and CDR2 SYDVKM. The CDR3 totals 13 residues. CDR3 amino acids: CASSLKLSYGYTF. In DNA, the CDR3 is TGTGCCAGCAGTTTAAAACTGTCCTATGGCTACACCTTC.

The chain recombines TRBV9 with TRBJ2-7; D call uncertain. This CDR3 comprises 15 residues. Trimming left V 0 bases short and J 2 bases short, with 12 bases between. The germline CDR1 and CDR2 sequences are SGDLS and YYNGEE. The CDR3 loop reads CASSVGVGDAYEQYF. CDR3 DNA: TGTGCCAGCAGCGTAGGAGTTGGAGACGCCTACGAGCAGTACTTC.

This clone came up a few times. The chain carries TRBV5-1 and TRBJ2-7, with D tentatively TRBD1 or TRBD2 (5 bases each). This CDR3 comprises 15 residues. CDR1 is SGHRS, CDR2 YFSETQ, per germline. V was trimmed by 4 bases and J by 5 bases, leaving 19 bases between them. Written as DNA, the CDR3 is TGCGCCAGCAGCAGCTCCGGGCCACGAGGGGACGAGCAGTACTTC. It specifies CASSSSGPRGDEQYF.

V and J are TRBV7-2 and TRBJ2-3; unclear D gene. The CDR3 is 13 amino acids. Trimming removed 4 bases at V and 1 base at J, with 6 bases between. Per germline, CDR1 SGHTA and CDR2 FQGNSA. CDR3 amino acids: CASSSRGTDTQYF. In nucleotides, the CDR3 is TGTGCCAGCAGCTCCCGGGGCACAGATACGCAGTATTTT.

The V gene is TRBV2, the J gene TRBJ1-3; TRBD1 matches at 7 bases. The CDR3 runs to 14 residues. Germline V gene sequence: CDR1 SNHLY, CDR2 FYNNEI. The ends lost 5 bases at V and 4 bases at J; junction bases unmatched: 5. The CDR3 bases are TGTGCCAGCAGTTCACAGGGGAGAGGAAACACCATATATTTT. Amino acid sequence: CASSSQGRGNTIYF.

The chain carries TRBV7-9 and TRBJ2-5; weak D call: TRBD1 (5 bases). Germline V gives CDR1 SEHNR, CDR2 FQNEAQ (reference sequence). The V gene lost 3 bases and the J gene lost 3 bases, with 17 bases spanning the gap. This CDR3 is built from 16 residues. CDR3: CASSFGSPRVEETQYF. The CDR3 DNA sequence: TGTGCCAGCAGCTTCGGGTCCCCCAGGGTAGAAGAGACCCAGTACTTC.

For this clone: One end of the junction does not line up with germline, which may come from a read error. The V gene is TRBV18, the J gene TRBJ2-5, with 8 bases fitting TRBD1. This CDR3 contains 13 residues. CDR1 and CDR2 from the germline V gene are KGHSH and LQKENI. The CDR3 is CASSYGQGETRYF. The CDR3 region has the DNA TGTGCCAGCTCGTACGGACAGGGAGAGACCCGGTACTTC.

This chain connects TRBV28 to TRBJ1-5, with a tentative D call TRBD1 (5 bases). This CDR3 region has 14 residues. The V and J ends lost 7 bases and 5 bases respectively, with 15 bases between them. Germline V lookup: CDR1 MDHEN, CDR2 SYDVKM. The CDR3 DNA follows: TGTGCCAGCAAATCGGCAGGGATCTATCAGCCCCAGCATTTT. It encodes CASKSAGIYQPQHF.

V and J are TRBV2 and TRBJ1-5; D remains unclear. Deletions cut 4 bases from V and 6 bases from J, with 10 bases between. This CDR3 has 13 residues. The germline V gene encodes CDR1 SNHLY and CDR2 FYNNEI. CDR3 bases: TGTGCCAGCAGTGGACTCCCCCCTCAGCCCCAGCATTTT. It is translated as CASSGLPPQPQHF.

The V call is TRBV15, the J call TRBJ1-6; the match to TRBD1 covers 8 bases. J gave up 6 bases and V 5 bases, and 12 bases lay outside the gene matches. The CDR3 is 17 amino acids. Germline values: CDR1 LNHNV, CDR2 YYDKDF (reference sequence). This CDR3 is CATSRGGQGARNSPLHF. CDR3 sequence (DNA): TGTGCCACCAGCCGAGGGGGGCAGGGGGCTCGTAATTCACCCCTCCACTTT. Variable domain in full (rest from reference TRBV15 and TRBJ1-6): DAMVIQNPRYQVTQFGKPVTLSCSQTLNHNVMYWYQQKSSQAPKLLFHYYDKDFNNEADTPDNFQSRRPNTSFCFLDIRSPGLGDTAMYLCATSRGGQGARNSPLHFGNGTRLTVT.

This rearrangement joins TRBV6-1 to TRBJ2-1; D could derive from TRBD1 or TRBD2 (5 bases each). Trimming cost V 2 bases and J 2 bases, with 16 bases left between them. The V gene's germline CDR1 is MNHNS and CDR2 SASEGT. The CDR3 sequence is 17 residues long. CDR3 bases: TGTGCCAGCAGTGAATACTGGGGGAGTTCAGCCTACAATGAGCAGTTCTTC. It is translated as CASSEYWGSSAYNEQFF.

The chain employs TRBV7-8 and TRBJ2-1; 9 positions match TRBD2. The CDR3 extends over 17 amino acids. The germline V gene has CDR1 SGHVS and CDR2 FQNEAQ. V lost 1 base, J lost 4 bases, and 8 bases stayed unmatched. CDR3 sequence reads: CASSLGGSGSSYNEQFF. Here the CDR3 DNA reads TGTGCCAGCAGCTTAGGGGGTAGCGGGAGCTCATACAATGAGCAGTTCTTC.

The J gene is TRBJ1-1, the V gene TRBV5-1; 7 nucleotides line up with TRBD1. This CDR3 region has 16 residues. Losses at the gene ends were 0 bases for V and 0 bases for J; bases not matched to a gene: 5. Germline CDR1 and CDR2: SGHRS and YFSETQ. CDR3 DNA sequence: TGCGCCAGCAGCTTGGGACAGGGTACTATGAACACTGAAGCTTTCTTT. Amino acids: CASSLGQGTMNTEAFF.

This clone has only one observation. The V call is TRBV18, the J call TRBJ2-7, with 7 positions matching TRBD2. Germline CDR1 reads KGHSH; CDR2 reads LQKENI. The CDR3 is made up of 16 amino acids. Unmatched junction bases numbered 5, after V lost 0 bases and J lost 0 bases. CDR3 sequence reads: CASSPPGGVSSYEQYV. CDR3 coding DNA: TGTGCCAGCTCACCACCGGGGGGGGTAAGCTCCTACGAGCAGTACGTC.

The V gene is TRBV18, the J gene TRBJ2-7, with TRBD2 matching 9 bases. CDR3 length: 15 residues. The junction had 0 bases not matched to a gene; V was cut back by 0 bases and J by 0 bases. Germline CDR1 KGHSH, CDR2 LQKENI. In DNA, the CDR3 is TGTGCCAGCTCACCACCTAGCGGGAGCTCCTACGAGCAGTACTTC. Encoded protein: CASSPPSGSSYEQYF.

This clone is a singleton in its sample. The V gene is TRBV28, the J gene TRBJ2-7; tentatively, D is TRBD2 (6 bases). Trimming took 0 bases from V and 4 from J, leaving 16 bases between them. The V gene's germline CDR1 is MDHEN and CDR2 SYDVKM. The CDR3 runs 16 residues. Here the CDR3 reads CASSLWGGGRPYEQYF. In nucleotides, the CDR3 is TGTGCCAGCAGTTTATGGGGGGGAGGTCGCCCTTACGAGCAGTACTTC.

There are a few counts of this clone. The chain couples TRBV18 to TRBJ2-7; 7 nucleotides agree with TRBD1. The CDR3 runs 13 residues. Germline V gene data show CDR1 as KGHSH and CDR2 as LQKENI. Losses at the gene ends were 4 bases for V and 3 bases for J; bases not matched to a gene: 3. The CDR3 spells CASSQGQNYEQYF. The CDR3 DNA reads as TGTGCCAGCTCACAGGGACAGAACTACGAGCAGTACTTC.

The table lists this clone with a count of one. The chain recombines TRBV6-8 with TRBJ2-7, with D hard to call. V shed 5 bases and J shed 3 bases, with 5 bases lying between them. The germline CDR1 and CDR2 sequences are MNHGY and SAAAGT. The CDR3 sequence is 11 residues long. The chain's CDR3 is CASSESYEQYF. CDR3 DNA: TGTGCCAGCAGTGAGAGCTACGAGCAGTACTTC.

The V call is TRBV19, the J call TRBJ1-6, with D tentatively TRBD1 (6 bases). There are 15 residues in the CDR3. V shed 0 bases and J shed 7 bases, with 10 bases lying between them. Looked up from germline, CDR1 is LNHDA and CDR2 is SQIVND (reference sequence). CDR3 residues: CASSIERGGNSPLHF. The CDR3 DNA follows: TGTGCCAGTAGTATAGAGAGGGGGGGCAATTCACCCCTCCACTTT.

This sequence joins TRBV7-8 and TRBJ1-1; TRBD1 might be the D (5 bases). The CDR3 sequence is 16 residues long. The germline V gene encodes CDR1 SGHVS and CDR2 FQNEAQ. V lost 1 base, J lost 4 bases, and 16 bases lay in between. The CDR3 sequence: CASSLGGKGRGTEAFF. In DNA form, the CDR3 reads TGTGCCAGCAGCTTAGGGGGCAAGGGCCGGGGCACTGAAGCTTTCTTT.

This chain's CDR3 is CASGLVQGFGEQYF. The CDR3 nucleotides are TGTGCCAGCGGTCTAGTACAGGGCTTCGGAGAGCAGTACTTC. V gene TRBV6-1 combines with J gene TRBJ2-7; maybe TRBD1 (6 bases). The length of the CDR3 is 14 residues. With 8 bases removed from V and 7 bases from J, the gap between germline ends came to 21 bases. The V gene's germline CDR1 is MNHNS and CDR2 SASEGT.

The chain couples TRBV28 to TRBJ1-5; no firm D call. This CDR3 has 13 amino acids. Germline CDR1 MDHEN, CDR2 SYDVKM. Trimming cost V 3 bases and J 9 bases, with 12 bases left between them. CDR3 sequence: CASSLDELRPQHF. The CDR3 DNA sequence: TGTGCCAGCAGTTTGGACGAATTACGGCCCCAGCATTTT.